Sequencing of this T cell receptor beta chain was carried out in a study of T cells in Graves' hyperthyroidism and ophthalmopathy. The hyperthyroidism was newly diagnosed and had lasted under 2 months; the patients were aged 18 to 65. Those patients with uncontrolled infection, other autoimmune disease, pregnancy or lactation were excluded. PBMCs were collected from an approximately 9.4 ml volume of fresh peripheral blood. The V end was cut by 0 bases, the J end by 9 bases, with 14 bases between. This CDR3 is built from 14 residues. Germline CDR1 and CDR2: LGHNA and YSLEER. Amplification of TCR beta CDR3 regions used RNA as the template. Carried out on the TCR CDR3, a first-round RT-PCR used the HTBI primer set. One entry per CDR3 protein results from TCRdb running MiXCR on the multiplex PCR reads. The sample carries about 290,000 distinct CDR3 sequences, about an eighth recorded once. This clonotype was found many times. Its antigen is unidentified.

Study-level points and caveats: Ophthalmopathy was predicted by the model a median of approximately 6 months ahead of onset.

This TCR was recovered from a woman aged 25 to 45 with Graves' hyperthyroidism that later progressed to Graves' ophthalmopathy. The J gene is TRBJ1-1, the V gene TRBV4-3, with a tentative D call TRBD1 (5 bases). The sample was blood. CDR3 loop: CASSQEARGRKAFF. The CDR3 region has the DNA TGCGCCAGCAGCCAAGAGGCCCGGGGCCGCAAAGCTTTCTTT.